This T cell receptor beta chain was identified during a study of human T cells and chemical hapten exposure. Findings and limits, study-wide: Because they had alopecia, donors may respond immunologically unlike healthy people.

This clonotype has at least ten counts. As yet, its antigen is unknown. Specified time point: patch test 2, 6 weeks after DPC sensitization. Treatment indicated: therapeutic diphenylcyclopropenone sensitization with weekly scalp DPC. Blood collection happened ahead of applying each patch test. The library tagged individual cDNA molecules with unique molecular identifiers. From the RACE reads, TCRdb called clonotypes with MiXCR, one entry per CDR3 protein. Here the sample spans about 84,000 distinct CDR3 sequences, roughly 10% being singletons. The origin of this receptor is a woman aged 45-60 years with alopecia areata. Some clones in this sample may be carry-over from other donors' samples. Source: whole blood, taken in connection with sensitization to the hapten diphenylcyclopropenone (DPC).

CDR3 sequence reads: CSARREGGEQFF. Here the CDR3 DNA reads TGCAGTGCTAGGAGGGAGGGAGGTGAGCAGTTCTTC. The V gene is TRBV20-1, the J gene TRBJ2-1, with 7 nucleotides matching TRBD2. Germline assignment: CDR1 DFQATT and CDR2 SNEGSKA (reference sequence). CDR3 length: 12 amino acids. Losses at the gene ends were 3 bases for V and 9 bases for J; bases not matched to a gene: 5.